This T cell receptor beta chain was identified during a study of T cell changes during pregnancy in multiple sclerosis. The junction had 5 bases not matched to a gene; V was cut back by 5 bases and J by 3 bases. This CDR3 contains 14 residues. Germline values: CDR1 MNHNS, CDR2 SASEGT. Only in-frame clones appear in the TCRdb table, and some are missing; sequencing was by immunoSEQ multiplex PCR. The table has 75,000 to 100,000 clones, almost 95% seen once; the top ten hold approximately 2.2%. This receptor was taken from a female donor with multiple sclerosis, enrolled in a pregnancy study. The chain employs TRBV6-1 and TRBJ2-7; 9 bases align to TRBD1. The source was peripheral blood, collected after pregnancy. The DNA for the CDR3 is TGTGCCAGCAGTCGACAGGGGGTGAACTACGAGCAGTACTTC. It is translated as CASSRQGVNYEQYF.